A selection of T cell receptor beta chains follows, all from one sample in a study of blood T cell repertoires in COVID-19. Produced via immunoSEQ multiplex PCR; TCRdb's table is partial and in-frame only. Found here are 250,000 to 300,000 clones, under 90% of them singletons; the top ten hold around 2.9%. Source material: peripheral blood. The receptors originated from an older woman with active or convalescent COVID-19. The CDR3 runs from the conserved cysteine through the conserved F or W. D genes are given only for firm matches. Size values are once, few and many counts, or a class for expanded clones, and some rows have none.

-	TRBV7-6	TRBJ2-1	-	TGTGCCAGCAGCCGCCAGGGCCTAGGAGAGCAGTTCTTC	CASSRQGLGEQFF
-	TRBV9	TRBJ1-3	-	TGTGCCAGCAGCTCGGGGGCTGGAAACACCATATATTTT	CASSSGAGNTIYF
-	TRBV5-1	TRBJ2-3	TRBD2	TGCGCCAGCAGCTCGACTCTAGCGGGGGGCGCAGATACGCAGTATTTT	CASSSTLAGGADTQYF
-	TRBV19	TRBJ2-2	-	TGTGCCAGTAGTATCCCAGGGAACACCGGGGAGCTGTTTTTT	CASSIPGNTGELFF
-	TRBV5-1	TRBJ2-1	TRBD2	TGCGCCAGCAGCTTGCGTCTAGCGGGGGCCGAGCAGTTCTTC	CASSLRLAGAEQFF
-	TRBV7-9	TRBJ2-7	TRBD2	TGTGCCAGCAGCCGAAGGACTAGCTCCTACGAGCAGTACTTC	CASSRRTSSYEQYF
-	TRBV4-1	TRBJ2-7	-	TGCGCCAGCAGCCAAGGACGGGACACCTACGAGCAGTACTTC	CASSQGRDTYEQYF
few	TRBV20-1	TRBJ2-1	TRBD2	TGCAGTGCGGGGGGGAGTGAGCAGTTCTTC	CSAGGSEQFF
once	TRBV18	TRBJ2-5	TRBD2	TGTGCCAGCTCACCACCCCTGACTAGCGGGCGAGAGACCCAGTACTTC	CASSPPLTSGRETQYF
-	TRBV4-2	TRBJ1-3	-	TGTGCCAGCAGCCACATTTTGGGGGGGGCAGGCGGAAACACCATATATTTT	CASSHILGGAGGNTIYF
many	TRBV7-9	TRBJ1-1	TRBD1	TGTGCCAGCAGCTTAGGCCAGGGGGACACTGAAGCTTTCTTT	CASSLGQGDTEAFF
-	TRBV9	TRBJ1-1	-	TGTGCCTGGGGGGGGCCCTACGGGGCAGCTTTCTTT	CAWGGPYGAAFF
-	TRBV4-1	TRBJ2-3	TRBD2	TGCGCCAGCAGCCCGAGGGGAGGGGGCACAGATACGCAGTATTTT	CASSPRGGGTDTQYF
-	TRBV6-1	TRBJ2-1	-	TGTGCCAGCAGTGTGGTGACTACCCTACCCTACAATGAGCAGTTCTTC	CASSVVTTLPYNEQFF
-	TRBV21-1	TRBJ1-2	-	TGTGCCAGCAGCAAAGAAGGAGGGGGCGAAGGGGGCTACACCTTC	CASSKEGGGEGGYTF
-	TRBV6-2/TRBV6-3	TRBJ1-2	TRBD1	TGTGCCAGCAGTTCGGACAGGGGCCGGTATGGCTACACCTTC	CASSSDRGRYGYTF
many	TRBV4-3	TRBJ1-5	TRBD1	TGCGCCAGCAGCCACGCTTTCGACAGGGTAAGGGATCAGCCCCAGCATTTT	CASSHAFDRVRDQPQHF
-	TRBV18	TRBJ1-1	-	TGTGCCAGCTCACCAACGGGAGCCATTGAAGCTTTCTTT	CASSPTGAIEAFF
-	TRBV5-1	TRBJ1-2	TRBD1	TGCGCCAGCAGCTTGGGACAGGGGATGTATGGCTACACCTTC	CASSLGQGMYGYTF
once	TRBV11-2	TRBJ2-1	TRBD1	TGTGCCAGCAGCCCGATCCCCTTAGGGGGCCAAAATGAGCAGTTCTTC	CASSPIPLGGQNEQFF
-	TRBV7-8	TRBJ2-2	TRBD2	TGTGCCAGCAGCTGGGGATTGGGGAAGCGGCTAGCGGGGGCTCGCGGGGAGCTGTTTTTT	CASSWGLGKRLAGARGELFF
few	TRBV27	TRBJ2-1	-	TGTGCCAGCAGTTTTCCCCCAGGGGAGCAGTTCTTC	CASSFPPGEQFF
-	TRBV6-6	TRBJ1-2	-	TGTGCCAGCAGTTACTCCCGGGGGTGGAATGGCTATGGCTACACCTTC	CASSYSRGWNGYGYTF
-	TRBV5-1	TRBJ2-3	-	TGCGCCAGCAGCTTGGCGGGGAGCACAGATACGCAGTATTTT	CASSLAGSTDTQYF
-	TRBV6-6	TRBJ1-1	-	TGTGCCAGCAGTTACTCCGGTGTCGGGAACACTGAAGCTTTCTTT	CASSYSGVGNTEAFF
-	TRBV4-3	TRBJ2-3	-	TGCGCCAGCAGCCAAGACAGGGTGGGCACAGATACGCAGTATTTT	CASSQDRVGTDTQYF
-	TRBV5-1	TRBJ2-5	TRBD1	TGCGCCAGCAGCTTGAGTGACAGGGCACGGGAGACCCAGTACTTC	CASSLSDRARETQYF
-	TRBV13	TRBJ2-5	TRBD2	TGTGCCAGCAGCCAGGGACTAGCGGAAGAGACCCAGTACTTC	CASSQGLAEETQYF
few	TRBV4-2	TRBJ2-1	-	TGTGCCAGCAGCCAACCGGGGGTCCTGAACGACAATGAGCAGTTCTTC	CASSQPGVLNDNEQFF
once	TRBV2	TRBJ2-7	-	TGTGCCAGCAGTGCGCAGGGGATTGAGGCCTACGAGCAGTACTTC	CASSAQGIEAYEQYF
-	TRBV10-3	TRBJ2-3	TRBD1	TGTGCCATCTCGACAGGGGGCACAGATACGCAGTATTTT	CAISTGGTDTQYF
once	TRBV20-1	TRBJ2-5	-	TGCAGTGCTAGTTCCGGGGGTGAAGAGACCCAGTACTTC	CSASSGGEETQYF
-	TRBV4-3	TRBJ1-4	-	TGCGCCAGCAGCCAAGATCTCGCCGGGGAGGGAGCTAATGAAAAACTGTTTTTT	CASSQDLAGEGANEKLFF
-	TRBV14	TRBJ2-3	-	TGTGCCAGCAGCCCTTCCCTTGTACTCGGAGATACGCAGTATTTT	CASSPSLVLGDTQYF
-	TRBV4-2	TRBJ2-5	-	TGTGCCAGCAGCCAAAAGCAGACAGGTCCAGGGGAGACCCAGTACTTC	CASSQKQTGPGETQYF
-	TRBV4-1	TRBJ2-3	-	TGCGCCAGCAGCCGCCTAGGGTGGGGGGACACAGATACGCAGTATTTT	CASSRLGWGDTDTQYF
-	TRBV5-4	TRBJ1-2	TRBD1	TGTGCCAGCAGCCTCAGGGACAGGGGATATGGCTACACCTTC	CASSLRDRGYGYTF
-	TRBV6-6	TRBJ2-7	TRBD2	TGTGCCAGCACTCCAGCGGGGGCCCCCTACGAGCAGTACTTC	CASTPAGAPYEQYF
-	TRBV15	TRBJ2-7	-	TGTGCCACCAGCAGAGTAGGGCCAGGGCCCCCGAGCTCCTACGAGCAGTACTTC	CATSRVGPGPPSSYEQYF
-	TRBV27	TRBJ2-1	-	TGTGCCAGCAGTTCTGGACAGATTAGGCCAAATGAGCAGTTCTTC	CASSSGQIRPNEQFF
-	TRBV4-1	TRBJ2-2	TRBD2	TGCGCCAGCAGCCAAGATGGGTGGGCGGGGGGCAAGGAGGAGCTGTTTTTT	CASSQDGWAGGKEELFF
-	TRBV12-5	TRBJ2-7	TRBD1	TGTGCTAGTGGTGGGACAGGACCACCTACCTACGAGCAGTACTTC	CASGGTGPPTYEQYF
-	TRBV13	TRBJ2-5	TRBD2	TGTGCCAGCAGCAACCGACTAGCGGGGGGGCCCGAGGAGACCCAGTACTTC	CASSNRLAGGPEETQYF
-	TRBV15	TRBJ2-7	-	TGTGCCACCAGCAGAAACCTACAGGGCAAAGAGCAGTACTTC	CATSRNLQGKEQYF
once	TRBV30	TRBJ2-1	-	TGTGCCGCTACCGGACTCAACTGCAATGAGCAGTTCTTC	CAATGLNCNEQFF
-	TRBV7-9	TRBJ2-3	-	TGTGCCAGCGGTGCGGCCTTACTTAGCACAGATACGCAGTATTTT	CASGAALLSTDTQYF
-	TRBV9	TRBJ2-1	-	TGTGCCAGCAGCGGATGGGGCCTGGACAATGAGCAGTTCTTC	CASSGWGLDNEQFF
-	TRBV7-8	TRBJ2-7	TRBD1	TGTGCCAGCAGCTTAATCCGGACAGGGGGCGAGCAGTACTTC	CASSLIRTGGEQYF
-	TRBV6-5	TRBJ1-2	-	TGTGCCAGCAGTTACTCAAGGAGAATATCTAACTATGGCTACACCTTC	CASSYSRRISNYGYTF
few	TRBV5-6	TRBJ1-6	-	TGTGCCAGCAGCCCGTGGGAGGACATCTATAATTCACCCCTCCACTTT	CASSPWEDIYNSPLHF
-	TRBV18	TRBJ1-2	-	TGTGCCAGCTCACCCCGGGGGGATCACTATGGCTACACCTTC	CASSPRGDHYGYTF
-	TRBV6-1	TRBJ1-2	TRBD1	TGTGCCAGCAGTGAGACAGGGGACTCTGGCTACACCTTC	CASSETGDSGYTF
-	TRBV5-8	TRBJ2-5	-	TGTGCCAGCAGCCCCGGGGAGACCCAGTACTTC	CASSPGETQYF
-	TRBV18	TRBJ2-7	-	TGTGCCAGCTCACCACCTTTGGGCCGCTACGAGCAGTACTTC	CASSPPLGRYEQYF
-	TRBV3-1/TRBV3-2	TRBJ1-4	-	TGTGCCAGCAGAAAACAGGGCCCTAATGAAAAACTGTTTTTT	CASRKQGPNEKLFF
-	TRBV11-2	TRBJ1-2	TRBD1	TGTGCCAGCAGCACGGACAGGGGTAACTATGGCTACACCTTC	CASSTDRGNYGYTF
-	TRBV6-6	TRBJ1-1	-	TGTGCCAGCAGTTCCCCCGAGGAGGGTCGAGGGTCTTTCTTT	CASSSPEEGRGSFF
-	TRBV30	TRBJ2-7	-	TGTGCCTGGAGTGTACGCAGGGAGCAGTACTTC	CAWSVRREQYF